The entry below gives a single TCR beta chain sequence along with its context. What it binds is not known. The CDR3 loop spans 16 amino acids. Germline V gene sequence: CDR1 KGHSH, CDR2 LQKENI. The V end was cut by 6 bases, the J end by 4 bases, with 19 bases between. These data are taken from a study of shared clonotypes between healthy human individuals. Whole-study findings and limits: Rarefaction gave evidence that sorted-subset sequencing remained incomplete despite large depth.

Produced via immunoSEQ multiplex PCR; TCRdb's table is partial and in-frame only. Among millions of clones listed, 80% to 95% were seen once. The clonotype comes from a man aged 18-30 years in good health. Some clones in this sample may be carry-over from other donors' samples. Material for sequencing was naive CD4+ T cells from PBMCs. As for subset: CD45RA+ positively selected. The rearrangement uses TRBV18 and TRBJ2-1; no clear D. CDR3 loop: CASSRGSSSEYNEQFF. The CDR3 nucleotides read TGTGCCAGCTCGCGAGGATCAAGCTCCGAGTACAATGAGCAGTTCTTC.